This is a list of T cell receptor beta chains from one sample in a study of blood T cell repertoires in COVID-19. Produced via immunoSEQ multiplex PCR; TCRdb's table is partial and in-frame only. The data hold roughly 200,000 clones, with over 75% observed a single time. Sequencing was carried out using PBMCs or T cells enriched from blood (not recorded which). These receptors were collected from a young man in a cohort exposed to, infected with or recovered from COVID-19 (not recorded which). Both conserved end residues are part of each CDR3. A D gene is named only where the DNA matches it firmly. Clone sizes are given selectively: once, few, many, or a class where the clone is expanded.

cdr3_nt | cdr3_aa | j_call | v_call | clone_size | d_call
TGTGCCAGCAGTGGGACAGGGGGGTCGTGGGGGACCCAGTACTTC | CASSGTGGSWGTQYF | TRBJ2-5 | TRBV27 | NA | TRBD1
TGTGCCAGCAGGCGAACCGGGCAGGGGGACGACTATGGCTACACCTTC | CASRRTGQGDDYGYTF | TRBJ1-2 | TRBV7-9 | NA | TRBD1
TGCAGTGCTAGTGGAGGGAACGGAAACACCATATATTTT | CSASGGNGNTIYF | TRBJ1-3 | TRBV20-1 | NA | NA
TGTGCCATCAAGACAGGGGGCACTGAAGCTTTCTTT | CAIKTGGTEAFF | TRBJ1-1 | TRBV10-3 | NA | TRBD1
TGTGCCAGCAGGGACGGTCAGGGGGTTTACGAGCAGTACTTC | CASRDGQGVYEQYF | TRBJ2-7 | TRBV6-6 | NA | TRBD1
TGTGCCAGCAGGGACCAGGGGGCAGGGAACTATGGCTACACCTTC | CASRDQGAGNYGYTF | TRBJ1-2 | TRBV6-5 | NA | TRBD1
TGTGCCAGTAGTATAGTGGGAGCGGGAGGGAGGGACAATGAGCAGTTCTTC | CASSIVGAGGRDNEQFF | TRBJ2-1 | TRBV19 | NA | TRBD2
TGCGCCAGCAGCTTGGTGGGGAGCTCCTACAATGAGCAGTTCTTC | CASSLVGSSYNEQFF | TRBJ2-1 | TRBV5-1 | NA | NA
TGTGCCAGCAGCCAAGGAGGGGGGAACACTGAAGCTTTCTTT | CASSQGGGNTEAFF | TRBJ1-1 | TRBV3-1/TRBV3-2 | NA | NA
TGTGCCAGCAGCTCAGGCAGGGCCTACGAGCAGTACTTC | CASSSGRAYEQYF | TRBJ2-7 | TRBV7-2 | NA | NA
TGTGCCAGCAGTAGGCTAGCGCCTCACGAGCAGTACTTC | CASSRLAPHEQYF | TRBJ2-7 | TRBV28 | NA | NA
TGTGCCAGCAGCGTAGCCGACAGGTATCCGGAAAAACTGTTTTTT | CASSVADRYPEKLFF | TRBJ1-4 | TRBV9 | once | NA
TGTGCCAGCAGCTTGGATGGCGGGAGGGCCAGGGATGAGCAGTTCTTC | CASSLDGGRARDEQFF | TRBJ2-1 | TRBV5-5 | NA | TRBD2
TGTGCCAGCAGCCCTCAGGCGACACCAACTAATGAAAAACTGTTTTTT | CASSPQATPTNEKLFF | TRBJ1-4 | TRBV7-9 | NA | NA
TGCGCCAGCAGCAACACCCGCCAGGGTAGGGATCAGCCCCAGCATTTT | CASSNTRQGRDQPQHF | TRBJ1-5 | TRBV4-3 | NA | NA
TGCAGCGCCCAGCCTAGCGGGGCCTACAATGAGCAGTTCTTC | CSAQPSGAYNEQFF | TRBJ2-1 | TRBV29-1 | NA | TRBD2
TGTGCCAGCAGCTTAGTATCGACTAGCGGGGGTCCCTCCTACGAGCAGTACTTC | CASSLVSTSGGPSYEQYF | TRBJ2-7 | TRBV7-2 | NA | TRBD2
TGTGCCAGCAGCGTAGGAATCGCGGACTTCCTTTTATCAGATACGCAGTATTTT | CASSVGIADFLLSDTQYF | TRBJ2-3 | TRBV9 | NA | NA
TGTGCCAGCAGCTTAGTCGGCGGGGGGGGAACAGATACGCAGTATTTT | CASSLVGGGGTDTQYF | TRBJ2-3 | TRBV11-2 | NA | TRBD2
TGTGCCAGCAGTGAATCAGATAGCAATCAGCCCCAGCATTTT | CASSESDSNQPQHF | TRBJ1-5 | TRBV25-1 | NA | NA
TGTGCCAGCAGCTGGGGCAGCAACTCCTACGAGCAGTACTTC | CASSWGSNSYEQYF | TRBJ2-7 | TRBV27 | NA | NA
TGTGCCAGCAGCCCAAATCGAGGGAGTAGGGCCCCCACAGATACGCAGTATTTT | CASSPNRGSRAPTDTQYF | TRBJ2-3 | TRBV5-4 | NA | NA
TGTGCCAGCAGCTTAAACAGGGGGTCGGGGGGCGAGCAGTACTTC | CASSLNRGSGGEQYF | TRBJ2-7 | TRBV11-3 | NA | NA
TGTGCCAGCAGTTTAGGTCGAGCGGGAGGCTTTGGACATGGCTACACCTTC | CASSLGRAGGFGHGYTF | TRBJ1-2 | TRBV28 | NA | NA
TGTGCCAGCAGCTTGGGAGTTGAGGGCTACACCTTC | CASSLGVEGYTF | TRBJ1-2 | TRBV11-2 | NA | NA
TGTGCCAGCAGCTTGGTTCCAGATCAGCAGCCCCAGCATTTT | CASSLVPDQQPQHF | TRBJ1-5 | TRBV5-4 | NA | NA
TGTGCCAGCAGCGCCTCACTAGTAGGCTCCTACGAGCAGTACTTC | CASSASLVGSYEQYF | TRBJ2-7 | TRBV11-1 | NA | NA
TGTGCCAGCAGCTTGGATTACAGCTCCTACGAGCAGTACTTC | CASSLDYSSYEQYF | TRBJ2-7 | TRBV7-2 | NA | NA
TGTGCCACCCGCGGGGTGAGGGCCGAGCAGTACTTC | CATRGVRAEQYF | TRBJ2-7 | TRBV15 | NA | NA
TGCGCCAGCAGTCAAACGACTAGCGGGAAGAGGTATGTCAATGAGCAGTTCTTC | CASSQTTSGKRYVNEQFF | TRBJ2-1 | TRBV23-1 | once | TRBD2
TGTGCCAGCAGGACGGACAGTTGGGGCTACACCTTC | CASRTDSWGYTF | TRBJ1-2 | TRBV28 | NA | NA
TGCAGCGTCGACGGACAGACACTCACTGAAGCTTTCTTT | CSVDGQTLTEAFF | TRBJ1-1 | TRBV29-1 | NA | NA
TGTGCCAGCAGCCAAGAAAGAGGCTCATACAATGAGCAGTTCTTC | CASSQERGSYNEQFF | TRBJ2-1 | TRBV3-1/TRBV3-2 | NA | NA
TGTGCCAGCAGCTTGAAGGGGGTGTACTACGAGCAGTACTTC | CASSLKGVYYEQYF | TRBJ2-7 | TRBV5-6 | once | NA
TGTGCCAGCAGCCAACCGGGGGAGACCCAGTACTTC | CASSQPGETQYF | TRBJ2-5 | TRBV7-9 | NA | NA
TGTGCCAGCTGCCGACAGGGACTCAACGAGCAGTACTTC | CASCRQGLNEQYF | TRBJ2-7 | TRBV2 | few | NA
TGTGCCAGCAGTTCTAGAGCCCGAGAGAAAGCTTTCTTT | CASSSRAREKAFF | TRBJ1-1 | TRBV27 | NA | NA
TGTGCCAGTAGTACCCTTAATGAAAAACTGTTTTTT | CASSTLNEKLFF | TRBJ1-4 | TRBV19 | once | NA
TGTGCCAGCAGCCATCGTCTAGCGGGAGTTGTAGATACGCAGTATTTT | CASSHRLAGVVDTQYF | TRBJ2-3 | TRBV14 | NA | TRBD2
TGCGCCAGCAGCCCGGGGACAGGGACCCTTTCGAACACTGAAGCTTTCTTT | CASSPGTGTLSNTEAFF | TRBJ1-1 | TRBV4-1 | NA | TRBD1
TGTGCCAGCAGCCCTTACACAGGGGTCACAGATACGCAGTATTTT | CASSPYTGVTDTQYF | TRBJ2-3 | TRBV9 | NA | TRBD1
TGCGCCAGCAGTTCCACAGGAGCAAATACCGGGGAGCTGTTTTTT | CASSSTGANTGELFF | TRBJ2-2 | TRBV10-1 | NA | NA
TGTGCCAGTAGTTCTCCGGGACAGCCTAACTATGGCTACACCTTC | CASSSPGQPNYGYTF | TRBJ1-2 | TRBV19 | NA | TRBD1
TGTGCCAGTACGACTAGCGGAGAAAACTACGAGCAGTACTTC | CASTTSGENYEQYF | TRBJ2-7 | TRBV19 | few | TRBD2
TGCGCCAGCAGCGTACAGGTGAATGAGCAGTTCTTC | CASSVQVNEQFF | TRBJ2-1 | TRBV5-1 | NA | NA
TGCGCCAGCAGCCAAGATCCTGCTAGCGGGACCTCCTACGAGCAGTACTTC | CASSQDPASGTSYEQYF | TRBJ2-7 | TRBV4-1 | NA | TRBD2
TGTGCCAGCAGCTCCGTGGCGGGATTGGACACTGAAGCTTTCTTT | CASSSVAGLDTEAFF | TRBJ1-1 | TRBV7-9 | NA | NA
TGTGCCAGCAGCAATCAGGCTATTGCGAACACCGGGGAGCTGTTTTTT | CASSNQAIANTGELFF | TRBJ2-2 | TRBV7-6 | NA | NA
TGTGCCAGCAGTTTACGAGGCTCCTATAATTCACCCCTCCACTTT | CASSLRGSYNSPLHF | TRBJ1-6 | TRBV27 | NA | NA
TGTGCCAGCAGTCCGCCGGGACAGGGACGGGTAAAGTACTTC | CASSPPGQGRVKYF | TRBJ2-7 | TRBV27 | NA | TRBD1
TGTGCCAGCAGCGCGGGACTATTACTCTACGAGCAGTACTTC | CASSAGLLLYEQYF | TRBJ2-7 | TRBV7-9 | NA | TRBD2
TGTGCCAGCAGCTTCCGGACAGGGCCCTTCTATGGCTACACCTTC | CASSFRTGPFYGYTF | TRBJ1-2 | TRBV5-6 | NA | TRBD1
TGTGCCAGCAGCGTAGACCAGGGCCAAGAGACCCAGTACTTC | CASSVDQGQETQYF | TRBJ2-5 | TRBV9 | NA | NA